One TCR beta chain is described in this entry. The sample originates from a study of shared clonotypes between healthy human individuals. Each PCR replicate from the sorted subsets contained around 0.2 ug DNA, which is tens of thousands of T cell genomes. Profiling relied on immunoSEQ multiplex PCR, and the TCRdb table lists in-frame clones only, not all of them. The profile shows millions of clones, about 92% of them singletons. The CDR3 runs to 15 residues. V lost 6 bases and J lost 0, with 12 bases in between. CDR1 is MNHNY, CDR2 SVGAGI, per germline (reference sequence). Naive CD8 cells comprised CD45RO-negative, CCR7-positively selected cells, excluding terminally differentiated effector memory CD45RA+ cells.

The chain carries TRBV6-6 and TRBJ1-5; weak D call: TRBD1 (5 bases). This receptor was obtained from a man between 18 and 35 years old in good health. Some clones in this sample may be carry-over from other donors' samples. Sequencing was done on a sample of naive CD8+ T cells from PBMCs. For the CDR3, the DNA is TGTGCCAGCAGGTTCGGGGGGGATAGCAATCAGCCCCAGCATTTT. Its protein product is CASRFGGDSNQPQHF.